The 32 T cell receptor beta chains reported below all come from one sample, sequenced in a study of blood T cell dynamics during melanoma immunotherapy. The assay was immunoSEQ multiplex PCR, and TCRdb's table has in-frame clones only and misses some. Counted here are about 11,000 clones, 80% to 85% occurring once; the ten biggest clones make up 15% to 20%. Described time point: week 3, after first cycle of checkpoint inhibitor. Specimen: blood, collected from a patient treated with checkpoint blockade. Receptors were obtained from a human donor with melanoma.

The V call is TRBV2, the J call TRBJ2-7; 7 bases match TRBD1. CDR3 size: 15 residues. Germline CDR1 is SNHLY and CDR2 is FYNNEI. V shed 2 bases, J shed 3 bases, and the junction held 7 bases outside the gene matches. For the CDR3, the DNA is TGTGCCAGCAGTGAAAGGAGACAGGGCAACTACGAGCAGTACTTC. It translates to CASSERRQGNYEQYF.

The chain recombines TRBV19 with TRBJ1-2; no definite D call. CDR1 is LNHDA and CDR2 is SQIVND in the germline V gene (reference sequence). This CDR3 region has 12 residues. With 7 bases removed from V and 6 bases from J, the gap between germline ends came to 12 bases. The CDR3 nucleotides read TGTGCCAGTAACGGCAGGTATCATGGCTACACCTTC. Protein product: CASNGRYHGYTF.

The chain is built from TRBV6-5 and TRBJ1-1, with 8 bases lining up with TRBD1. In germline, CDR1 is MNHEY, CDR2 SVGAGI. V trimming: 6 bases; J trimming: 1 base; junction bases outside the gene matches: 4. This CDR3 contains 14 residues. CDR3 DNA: TGTGCCAGCAGCCTCGGACAGGGGAACACTGAAGCTTTCTTT. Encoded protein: CASSLGQGNTEAFF.

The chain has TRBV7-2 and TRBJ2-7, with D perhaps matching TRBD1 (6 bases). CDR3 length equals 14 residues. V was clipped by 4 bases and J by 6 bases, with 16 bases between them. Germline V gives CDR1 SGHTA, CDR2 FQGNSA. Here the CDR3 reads CASSSALQGFEQYF. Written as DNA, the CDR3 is TGTGCCAGCAGCTCAGCGTTACAGGGTTTCGAGCAGTACTTC.

CDR3 sequence (DNA): TGTGCCAGCAGCTTAGATCTACTAGCGGGGGAAGAGACCCAGTACTTC. Amino acid sequence: CASSLDLLAGEETQYF. The chain joins TRBV11-2 to TRBJ2-5, with TRBD2 identical over 11 bases. CDR1 and CDR2 from the germline V gene are SGHAT and FQNNGV. J was trimmed by 3 bases and V by 0 bases; bases with no gene match: 3. The CDR3 contains 16 residues. The full variable domain, with the rest looked up from reference TRBV11-2 and TRBJ2-5, is EAGVAQSPRYKIIEKRQSVAFWCNPISGHATLYWYQQILGQGPKLLIQFQNNGVVDDSQLPKDRFSAERLKGVDSTLKIQPAKLEDSAVYLCASSLDLLAGEETQYFGPGTRLLVL.

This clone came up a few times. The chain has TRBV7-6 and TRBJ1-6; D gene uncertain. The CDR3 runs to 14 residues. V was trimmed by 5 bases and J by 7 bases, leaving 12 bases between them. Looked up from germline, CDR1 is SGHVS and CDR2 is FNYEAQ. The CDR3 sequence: CASSRSQENSPLHF. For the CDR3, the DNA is TGTGCCAGCAGCCGCTCCCAGGAAAATTCACCCCTCCACTTT.

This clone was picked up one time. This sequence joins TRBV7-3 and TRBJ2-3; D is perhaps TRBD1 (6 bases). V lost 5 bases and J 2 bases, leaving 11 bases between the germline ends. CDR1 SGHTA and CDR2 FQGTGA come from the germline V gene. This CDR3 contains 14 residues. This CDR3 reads CASSADRFTDTQYF. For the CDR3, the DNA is TGTGCCAGCAGCGCAGACAGGTTCACAGATACGCAGTATTTT.

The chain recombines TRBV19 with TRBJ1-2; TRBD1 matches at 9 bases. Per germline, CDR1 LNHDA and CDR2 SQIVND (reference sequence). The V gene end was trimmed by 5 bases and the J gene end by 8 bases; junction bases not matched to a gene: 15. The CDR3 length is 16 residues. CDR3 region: CASSPAPGQGIGGYTF. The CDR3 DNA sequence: TGTGCCAGTAGTCCCGCCCCGGGACAGGGTATAGGAGGCTACACCTTC.

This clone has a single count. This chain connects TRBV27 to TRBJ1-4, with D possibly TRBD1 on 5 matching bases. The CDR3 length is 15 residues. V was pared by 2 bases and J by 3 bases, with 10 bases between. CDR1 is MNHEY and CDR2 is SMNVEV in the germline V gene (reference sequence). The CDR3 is CASSLNRRANEKLFF. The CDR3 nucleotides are TGTGCCAGCAGTTTAAACAGGAGGGCTAATGAAAAACTGTTTTTT.

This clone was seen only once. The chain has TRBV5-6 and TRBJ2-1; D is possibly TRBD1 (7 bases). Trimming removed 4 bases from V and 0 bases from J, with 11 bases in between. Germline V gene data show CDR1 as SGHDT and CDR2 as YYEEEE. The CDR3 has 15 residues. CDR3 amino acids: CASSAGQNSYNEQFF. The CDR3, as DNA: TGTGCCAGCAGCGCGGGACAGAACTCCTACAATGAGCAGTTCTTC. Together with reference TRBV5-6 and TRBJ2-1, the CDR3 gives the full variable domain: DAGVTQSPTHLIKTRGQQVTLRCSPKSGHDTVSWYQQALGQGPQFIFQYYEEEERQRGNFPDRFSGHQFPNYSSELNVNALLLGDSALYLCASSAGQNSYNEQFFGPGTRLTVL.

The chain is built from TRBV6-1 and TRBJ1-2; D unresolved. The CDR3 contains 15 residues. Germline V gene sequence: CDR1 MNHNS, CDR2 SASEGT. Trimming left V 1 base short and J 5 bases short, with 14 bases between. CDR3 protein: CASSEGSTYGYGYTF. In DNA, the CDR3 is TGTGCCAGCAGTGAAGGGTCCACTTACGGTTATGGCTACACCTTC.

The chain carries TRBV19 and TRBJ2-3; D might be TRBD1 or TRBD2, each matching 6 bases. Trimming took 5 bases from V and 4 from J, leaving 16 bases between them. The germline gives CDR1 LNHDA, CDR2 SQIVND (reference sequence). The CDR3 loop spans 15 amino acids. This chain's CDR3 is CASSGQRGASDTQYF. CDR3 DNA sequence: TGTGCCAGTAGTGGTCAGAGGGGGGCCTCAGATACGCAGTATTTT.

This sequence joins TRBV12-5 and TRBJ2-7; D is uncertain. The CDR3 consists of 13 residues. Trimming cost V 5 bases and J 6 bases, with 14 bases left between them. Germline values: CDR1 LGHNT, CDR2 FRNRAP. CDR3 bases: TGTGCTAGTGGTCTCCTGCAGCCCCCCGAGCAGTACTTC. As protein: CASGLLQPPEQYF.

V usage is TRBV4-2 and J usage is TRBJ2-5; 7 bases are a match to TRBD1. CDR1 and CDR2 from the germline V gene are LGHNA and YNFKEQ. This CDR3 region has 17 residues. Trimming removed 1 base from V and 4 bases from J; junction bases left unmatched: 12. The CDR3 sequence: CASSQVRDRVGGETQYF. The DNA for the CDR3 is TGTGCCAGCAGCCAAGTGCGCGACAGGGTGGGTGGAGAGACCCAGTACTTC.

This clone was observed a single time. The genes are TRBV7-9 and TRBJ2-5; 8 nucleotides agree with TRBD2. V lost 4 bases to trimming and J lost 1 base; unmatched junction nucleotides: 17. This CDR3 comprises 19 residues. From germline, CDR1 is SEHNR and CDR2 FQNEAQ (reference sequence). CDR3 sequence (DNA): TGTGCCAGCAGCTCCCGAAGAGTGGGGGCTAGCGGGCCCCAAGAGACCCAGTACTTC. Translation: CASSSRRVGASGPQETQYF.

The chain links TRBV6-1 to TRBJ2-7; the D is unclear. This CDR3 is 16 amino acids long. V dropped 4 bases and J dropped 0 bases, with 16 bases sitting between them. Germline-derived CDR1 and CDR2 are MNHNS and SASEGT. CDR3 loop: CASSATGPTNSYEQYF. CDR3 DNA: TGTGCCAGCAGTGCCACCGGACCGACGAACTCCTACGAGCAGTACTTC.

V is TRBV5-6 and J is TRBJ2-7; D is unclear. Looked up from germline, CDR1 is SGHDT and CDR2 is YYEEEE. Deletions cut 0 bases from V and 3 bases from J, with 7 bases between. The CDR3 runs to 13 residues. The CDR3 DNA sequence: TGTGCCAGCAGCTTGGTTCCCAGCTACGAGCAGTACTTC. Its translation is CASSLVPSYEQYF.

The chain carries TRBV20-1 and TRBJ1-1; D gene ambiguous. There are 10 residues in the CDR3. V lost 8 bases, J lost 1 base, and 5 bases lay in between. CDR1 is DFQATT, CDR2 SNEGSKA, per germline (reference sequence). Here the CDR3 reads CSFGNTEAFF. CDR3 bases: TGCAGTTTCGGGAACACTGAAGCTTTCTTT.

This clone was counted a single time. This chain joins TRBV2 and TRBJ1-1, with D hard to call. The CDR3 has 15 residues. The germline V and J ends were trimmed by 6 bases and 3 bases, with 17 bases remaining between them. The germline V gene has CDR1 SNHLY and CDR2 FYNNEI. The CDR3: CASRWRALMDTEAFF. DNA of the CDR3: TGTGCCAGCAGGTGGAGAGCCCTAATGGACACTGAAGCTTTCTTT.

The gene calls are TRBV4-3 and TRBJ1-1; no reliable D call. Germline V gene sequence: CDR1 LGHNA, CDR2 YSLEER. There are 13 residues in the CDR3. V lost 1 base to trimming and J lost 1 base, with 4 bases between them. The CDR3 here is CASSQGGNTEAFF. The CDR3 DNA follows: TGCGCCAGCAGCCAAGGGGGGAACACTGAAGCTTTCTTT.

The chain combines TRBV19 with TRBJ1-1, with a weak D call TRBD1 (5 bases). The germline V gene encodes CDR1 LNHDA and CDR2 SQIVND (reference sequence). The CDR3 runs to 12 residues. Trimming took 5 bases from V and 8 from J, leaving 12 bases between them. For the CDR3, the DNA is TGTGCCAGTAGTTGGGGGGGATTCGAAGCTTTCTTT. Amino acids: CASSWGGFEAFF.

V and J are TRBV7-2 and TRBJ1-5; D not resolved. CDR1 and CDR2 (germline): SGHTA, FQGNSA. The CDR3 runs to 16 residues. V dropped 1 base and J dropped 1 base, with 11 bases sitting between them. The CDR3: CASSLGPGVSNQPQHF. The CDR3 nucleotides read TGTGCCAGCAGCTTAGGTCCCGGAGTCAGCAATCAGCCCCAGCATTTT.

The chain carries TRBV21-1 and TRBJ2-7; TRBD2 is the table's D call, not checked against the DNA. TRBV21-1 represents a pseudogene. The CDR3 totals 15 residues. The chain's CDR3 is CASSILASGVYEQYF. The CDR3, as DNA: TGTGCCAGCAGCATACTAGCTAGCGGGGTCTACGAGCAGTACTTC.

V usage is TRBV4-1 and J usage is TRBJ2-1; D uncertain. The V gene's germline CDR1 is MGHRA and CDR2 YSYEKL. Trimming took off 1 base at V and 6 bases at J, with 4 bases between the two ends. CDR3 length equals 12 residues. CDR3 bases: TGCGCCAGCAGCCAAGGCCGCAATGAGCAGTTCTTC. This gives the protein CASSQGRNEQFF.

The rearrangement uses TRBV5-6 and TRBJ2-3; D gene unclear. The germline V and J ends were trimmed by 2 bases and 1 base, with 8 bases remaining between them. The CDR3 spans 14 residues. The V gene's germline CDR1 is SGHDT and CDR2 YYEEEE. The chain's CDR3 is CASSFKPRTDTQYF. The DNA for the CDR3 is TGTGCCAGCAGCTTTAAGCCCCGCACAGATACGCAGTATTTT.

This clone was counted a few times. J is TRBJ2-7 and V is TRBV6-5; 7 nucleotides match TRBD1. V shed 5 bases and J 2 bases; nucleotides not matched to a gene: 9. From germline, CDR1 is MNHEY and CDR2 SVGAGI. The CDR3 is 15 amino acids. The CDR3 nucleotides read TGTGCCAGCAGTACTTGGGACAGCCTCACCTACGAGCAGTACTTC. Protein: CASSTWDSLTYEQYF.

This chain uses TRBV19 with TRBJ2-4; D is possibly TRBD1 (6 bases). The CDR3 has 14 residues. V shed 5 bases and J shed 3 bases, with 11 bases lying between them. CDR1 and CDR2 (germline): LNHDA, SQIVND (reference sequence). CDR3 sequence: CASSVQGGKNIQYF. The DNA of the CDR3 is TGTGCCAGTAGTGTACAGGGTGGCAAAAACATTCAGTACTTC.

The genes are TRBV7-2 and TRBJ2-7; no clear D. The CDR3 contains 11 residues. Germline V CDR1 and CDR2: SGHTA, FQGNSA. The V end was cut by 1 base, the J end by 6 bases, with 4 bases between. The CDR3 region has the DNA TGTGCCAGCAGCTTAGGGGCCGAGCAGTACTTC. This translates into CASSLGAEQYF.

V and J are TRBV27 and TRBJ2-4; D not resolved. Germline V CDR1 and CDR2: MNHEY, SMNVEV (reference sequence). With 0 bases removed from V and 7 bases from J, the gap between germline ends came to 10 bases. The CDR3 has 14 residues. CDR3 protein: CASSLSPLRNIQYF. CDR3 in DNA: TGTGCCAGCAGTTTATCACCCCTGCGGAACATTCAGTACTTC.

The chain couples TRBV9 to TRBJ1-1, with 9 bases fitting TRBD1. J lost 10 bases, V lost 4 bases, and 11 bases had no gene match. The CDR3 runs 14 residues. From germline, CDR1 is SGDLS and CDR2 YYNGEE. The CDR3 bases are TGTGCCAGCAGCCCCGGGACAGGGTCAATCGGAGCTTTCTTT. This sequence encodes CASSPGTGSIGAFF.

CDR3 residues: CASNRGDSNQPQHF. For the CDR3, the DNA is TGTGCCAGCAACCGGGGGGATAGCAATCAGCCCCAGCATTTT. The rearrangement joins TRBV2 to TRBJ1-5, with D tentatively TRBD1 (5 bases). Germline CDR1 SNHLY, CDR2 FYNNEI. The CDR3 runs 14 residues. Deletions cut 7 bases from V and 0 bases from J, with 10 bases between.

This CDR3 is CASSTTRYGDNEQFF. Here the CDR3 DNA reads TGTGCCAGTAGTACAACTAGGTATGGGGACAATGAGCAGTTCTTC. J is TRBJ2-1 and V is TRBV19, with a possible D match to TRBD2 (5 bases). There are 15 residues in the CDR3. Germline V gene data show CDR1 as LNHDA and CDR2 as SQIVND (reference sequence). Trimming pared 4 bases from V and 5 bases from J, leaving 15 bases between.